In this sample, the clone carrying this TCR delta chain is hyperexpanded. The identical CDR3 is also encoded by other nucleotide sequences in the sample. This CDR3 contains 21 residues. The germline V gene encodes CDR1 GEAIGNYY and CDR2 EKD. V lost 1 base to trimming and J lost 2 bases; unmatched junction nucleotides: 11. The data derive from a study of gamma delta lymphoproliferative disorders and STAT genes. About the research overall: The LymphoTrack Dx TCRG Assay amplified gamma chains from at least 50 ng of genomic DNA.

TCRdb fed the multiplex PCR reads into CATT to redo clone calling. Here the sample spans fewer than 900 delta-chain clones, 1.6% being singletons. PBMCs from patients and controls supplied the genomic DNA for sequencing. The chain couples TRDV2 to TRDJ3; 12 bases are a match to TRDD3. Sequencing was performed on blood. The receptor was derived from a human donor in good health. CDR3 sequence reads: CACDTTVLGDTRPWDTRQMFF. The CDR3 bases are TGTGCCTGTGACACGACCGTACTGGGGGATACAAGACCCTGGGACACCCGACAGATGTTTTTC.